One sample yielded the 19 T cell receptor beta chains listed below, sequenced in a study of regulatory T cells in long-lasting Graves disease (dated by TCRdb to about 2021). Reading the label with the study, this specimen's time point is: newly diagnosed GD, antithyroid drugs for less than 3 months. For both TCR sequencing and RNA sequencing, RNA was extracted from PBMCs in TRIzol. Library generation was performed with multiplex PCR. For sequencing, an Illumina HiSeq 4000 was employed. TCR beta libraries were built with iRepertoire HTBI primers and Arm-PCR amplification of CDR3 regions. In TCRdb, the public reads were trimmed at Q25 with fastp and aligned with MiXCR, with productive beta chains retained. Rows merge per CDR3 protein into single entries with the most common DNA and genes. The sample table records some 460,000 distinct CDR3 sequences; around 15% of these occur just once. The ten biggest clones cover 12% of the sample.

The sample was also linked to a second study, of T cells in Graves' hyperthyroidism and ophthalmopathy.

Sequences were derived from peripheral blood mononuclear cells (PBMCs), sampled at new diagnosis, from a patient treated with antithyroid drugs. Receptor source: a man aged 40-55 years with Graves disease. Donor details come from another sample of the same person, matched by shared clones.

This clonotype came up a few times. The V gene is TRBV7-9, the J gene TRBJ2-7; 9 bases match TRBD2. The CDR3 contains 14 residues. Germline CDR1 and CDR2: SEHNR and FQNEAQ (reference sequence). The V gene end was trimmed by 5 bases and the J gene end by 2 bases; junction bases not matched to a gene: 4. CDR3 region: CASSPVAGAYEQYF. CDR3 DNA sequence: TGTGCCAGCAGCCCTGTAGCGGGAGCCTACGAGCAGTACTTC.

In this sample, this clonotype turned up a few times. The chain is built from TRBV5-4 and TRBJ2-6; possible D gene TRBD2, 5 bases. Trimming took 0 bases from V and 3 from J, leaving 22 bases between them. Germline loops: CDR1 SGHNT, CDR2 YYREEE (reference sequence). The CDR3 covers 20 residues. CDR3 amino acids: CASSLAGLPSLFGGANVLTF. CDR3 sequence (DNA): TGTGCCAGCAGCTTGGCCGGACTCCCGAGCCTATTTGGTGGGGCCAACGTCCTGACTTTC.

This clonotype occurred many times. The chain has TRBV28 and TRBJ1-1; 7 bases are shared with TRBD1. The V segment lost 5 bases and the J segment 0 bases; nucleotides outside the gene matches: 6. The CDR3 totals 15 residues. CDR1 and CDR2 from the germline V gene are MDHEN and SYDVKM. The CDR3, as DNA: TGTGCCAGCAGTCCACCACAGGGGATGAACACTGAAGCTTTCTTT. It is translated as CASSPPQGMNTEAFF.

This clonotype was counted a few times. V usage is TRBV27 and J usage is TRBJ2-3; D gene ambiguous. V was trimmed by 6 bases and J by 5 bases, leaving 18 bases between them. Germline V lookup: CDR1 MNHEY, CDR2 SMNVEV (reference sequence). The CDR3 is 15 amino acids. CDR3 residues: CASRRIPTPVDTQYF. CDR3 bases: TGTGCCAGCAGACGGATCCCGACCCCGGTAGATACGCAGTATTTT.

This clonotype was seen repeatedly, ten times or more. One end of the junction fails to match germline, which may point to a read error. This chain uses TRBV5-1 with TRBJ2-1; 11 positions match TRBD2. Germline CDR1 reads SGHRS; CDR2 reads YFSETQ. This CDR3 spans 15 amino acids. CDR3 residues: CASSLVLAGVNEQFF. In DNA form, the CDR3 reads TGTGCCAGCAGCTTGGTACTAGCGGGAGTTAATGAGCAGTTCTTC.

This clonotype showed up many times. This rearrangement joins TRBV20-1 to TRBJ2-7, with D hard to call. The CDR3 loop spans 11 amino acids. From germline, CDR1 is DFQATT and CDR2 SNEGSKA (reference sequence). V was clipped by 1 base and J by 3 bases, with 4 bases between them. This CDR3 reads CSARAHYEQYF. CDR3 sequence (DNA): TGCAGTGCTAGAGCCCACTACGAGCAGTACTTC.

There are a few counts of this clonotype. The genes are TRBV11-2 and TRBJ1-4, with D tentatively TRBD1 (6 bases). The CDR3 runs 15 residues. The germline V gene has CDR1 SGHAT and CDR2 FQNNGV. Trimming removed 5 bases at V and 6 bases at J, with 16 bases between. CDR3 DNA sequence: TGTGCCAGCAGCCAACCGGGGCAGGGGTATGAAAAACTGTTTTTT. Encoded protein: CASSQPGQGYEKLFF.

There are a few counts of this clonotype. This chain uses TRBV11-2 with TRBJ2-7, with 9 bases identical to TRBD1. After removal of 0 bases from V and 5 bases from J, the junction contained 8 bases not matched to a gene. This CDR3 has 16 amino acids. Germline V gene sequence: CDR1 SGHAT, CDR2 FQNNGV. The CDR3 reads CASSLDPGTGMNEQYF. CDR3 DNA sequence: TGTGCCAGCAGCTTAGACCCCGGGACAGGGATGAACGAGCAGTACTTC.

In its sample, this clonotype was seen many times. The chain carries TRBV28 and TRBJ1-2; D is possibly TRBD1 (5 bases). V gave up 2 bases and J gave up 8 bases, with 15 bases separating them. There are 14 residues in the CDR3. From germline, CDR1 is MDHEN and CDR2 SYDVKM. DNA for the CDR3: TGTGCCAGCAGTTTACGGAGGCAGGGTGAGGGCTACACCTTC. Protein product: CASSLRRQGEGYTF.

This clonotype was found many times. The CDR3 DNA sequence: TGTGCCAGCAGTTTCCGGGTGGAGCAGTTCTTC. Amino acids: CASSFRVEQFF. This chain joins TRBV12-3 or TRBV12-4 and TRBJ2-1; no reliable D call. Trimming left V 3 bases short and J 10 bases short, with 7 bases between. The CDR3 sequence is 11 residues long.

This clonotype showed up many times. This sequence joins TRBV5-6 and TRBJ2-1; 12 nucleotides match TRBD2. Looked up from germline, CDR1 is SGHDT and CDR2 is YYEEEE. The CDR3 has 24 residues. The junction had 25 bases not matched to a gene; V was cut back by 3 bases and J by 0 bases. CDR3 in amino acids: CASSWGAGTPNTLAGGSSYNEQFF. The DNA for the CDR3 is TGTGCCAGCAGCTGGGGAGCCGGGACACCCAACACCCTAGCGGGAGGGAGCTCCTACAATGAGCAGTTCTTC.

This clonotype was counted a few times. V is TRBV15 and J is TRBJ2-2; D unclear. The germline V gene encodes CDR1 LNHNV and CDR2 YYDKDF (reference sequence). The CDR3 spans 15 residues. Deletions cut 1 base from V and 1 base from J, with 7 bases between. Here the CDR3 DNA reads TGTGCCACCAGCAGAGTCCGAGGGAACACCGGGGAGCTGTTTTTT. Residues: CATSRVRGNTGELFF.

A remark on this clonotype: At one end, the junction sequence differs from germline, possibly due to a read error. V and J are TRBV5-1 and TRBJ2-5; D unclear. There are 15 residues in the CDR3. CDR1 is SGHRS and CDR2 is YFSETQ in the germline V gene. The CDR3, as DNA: TGCGCCAGCAGCTTGGTTTCTGGGGTCCAAAAGACCCAGTACTTC. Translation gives CASSLVSGVQKTQYF.

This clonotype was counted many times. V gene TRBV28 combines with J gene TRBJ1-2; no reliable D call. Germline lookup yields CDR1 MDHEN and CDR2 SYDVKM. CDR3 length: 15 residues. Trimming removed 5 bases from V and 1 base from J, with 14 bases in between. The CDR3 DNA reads TGTGCCAGCAGTCCGTACAGATCGAGTAACTATGGCTACACCTTC. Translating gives CASSPYRSSNYGYTF.

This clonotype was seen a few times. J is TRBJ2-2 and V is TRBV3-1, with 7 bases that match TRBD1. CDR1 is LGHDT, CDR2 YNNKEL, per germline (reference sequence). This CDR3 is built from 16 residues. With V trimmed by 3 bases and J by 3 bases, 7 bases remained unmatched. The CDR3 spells CASSHSGQYYTGELFF. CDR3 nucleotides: TGTGCCAGCAGCCACTCGGGACAGTATTACACCGGGGAGCTGTTTTTT.

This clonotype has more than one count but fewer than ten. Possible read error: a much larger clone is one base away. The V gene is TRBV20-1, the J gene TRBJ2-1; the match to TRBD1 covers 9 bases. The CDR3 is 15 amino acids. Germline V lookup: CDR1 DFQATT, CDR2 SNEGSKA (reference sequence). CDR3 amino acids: CSANSGTGPFNERFF. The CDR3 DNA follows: TGCAGTGCTAACTCCGGGACAGGGCCCTTCAATGAGCGGTTCTTC.

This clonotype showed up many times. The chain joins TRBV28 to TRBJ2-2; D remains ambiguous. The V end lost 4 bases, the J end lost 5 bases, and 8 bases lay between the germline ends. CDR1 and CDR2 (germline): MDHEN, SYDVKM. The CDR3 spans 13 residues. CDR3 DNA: TGTGCCAGCAGTTCCGTCGGGACCGGGGAGCTGTTTTTT. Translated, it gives CASSSVGTGELFF. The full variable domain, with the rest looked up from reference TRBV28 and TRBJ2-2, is DVKVTQSSRYLVKRTGEKVFLECVQDMDHENMFWYRQDPGLGLRLIYFSYDVKMKEKGDIPEGYSVSREKKERFSLILESASTNQTSMYLCASSSVGTGELFFGEGSRLTVL.

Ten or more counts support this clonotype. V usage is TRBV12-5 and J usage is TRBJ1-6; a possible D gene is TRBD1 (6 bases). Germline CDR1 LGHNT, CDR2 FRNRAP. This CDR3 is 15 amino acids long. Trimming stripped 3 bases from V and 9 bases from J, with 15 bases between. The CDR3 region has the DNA TGTGCTAGTGGTTTAAGGACAGTCTCGGGTTCACCCCTCCACTTT. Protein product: CASGLRTVSGSPLHF.

The CDR3 coding sequence is TGCAGCGTCCGCGGCAGGGGCCAAGAGACCCAGTACTTC. The encoded protein is CSVRGRGQETQYF. The J gene is TRBJ2-5, the V gene TRBV29-1; TRBD1 might be the D (6 bases). The CDR3 spans 13 residues. The V and J ends lost 6 bases and 1 base respectively, with 12 bases between them. The germline CDR1 and CDR2 sequences are SQVTM and ANQGSEA.